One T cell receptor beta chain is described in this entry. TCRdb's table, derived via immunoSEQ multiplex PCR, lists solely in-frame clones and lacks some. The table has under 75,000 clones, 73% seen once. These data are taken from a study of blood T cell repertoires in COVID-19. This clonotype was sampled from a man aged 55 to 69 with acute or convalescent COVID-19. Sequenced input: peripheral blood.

The CDR3 reads CASSDRLGSYEQYF. CDR3 sequence (DNA): TGTGCCAGCAGTGACAGACTAGGCTCCTACGAGCAGTACTTC. This chain uses TRBV25-1 with TRBJ2-7; D perhaps matches TRBD2 (6 bases). Germline V gene sequence: CDR1 MGHDK, CDR2 SYGVNS. The CDR3 is 14 amino acids. Trimming left V 3 bases short and J 0 bases short, with 9 bases between.